Presented here are 13 T cell receptor beta chains from one specimen sequenced in a study of cytomegalovirus exposure and HLA in healthy donors (dated by TCRdb to 2016 to 2017). Library preparation used the immunoSEQ multiplex PCR assay. The multiplex PCR relied on a mix of 60 forward primers for TCR Vbeta segments and 13 reverse primers for TCR Jbeta segments. Entries here come from immuneACCESS through TCRdb and include only in-frame sequences with V and J called. Some clones fail to appear in such tables; in the studies checked, an unresolved V gene covers under half of the shortfall, and the cause of the remainder is unknown. Present in this sample are 100,000 to 150,000 clones, under 80% of which were seen just once. In total, the top ten clones hold around 28% of the sample. The sequenced sample consisted of PBMCs. The receptor source for this set is a man aged 55 to 70 in good health and CMV-seropositive.

This clone was observed a handful of times. This chain connects TRBV7-6 to TRBJ1-1; 8 bases agree with TRBD1. Looked up from germline, CDR1 is SGHVS and CDR2 is FNYEAQ. J gave up 4 bases and V 3 bases, and 7 bases lay outside the gene matches. There are 15 residues in the CDR3. The CDR3 nucleotides read TGTGCCAGCAGCTTGGAAGGACAGGGCCCCACTGAAGCTTTCTTT. As protein: CASSLEGQGPTEAFF.

The J gene is TRBJ2-2, the V gene TRBV6-5; D not resolved. CDR1 is MNHEY and CDR2 is SVGAGI in the germline V gene. Trimming stripped 7 bases from V and 3 bases from J, with 12 bases between. This CDR3 has 14 residues. The DNA for the CDR3 is TGTGCCAGCAACTCTCTTCCGGACACCGGGGAGCTGTTTTTT. It specifies CASNSLPDTGELFF.

J is TRBJ2-5 and V is TRBV7-8; 8 bases line up with TRBD2. This CDR3 spans 15 amino acids. V dropped 4 bases and J dropped 4; count of bases not matched to a gene: 8. Germline CDR1 and CDR2: SGHVS and FQNEAQ. DNA of the CDR3: TGTGCCAGCAGCTGGGAGCGGGGGCCCCCAGAGACCCAGTACTTC. It specifies CASSWERGPPETQYF. The variable domain in full, with the rest retrieved from reference TRBV7-8 and TRBJ2-5, is GAGVSQSPRYKVAKRGQDVALRCDPISGHVSLFWYQQALGQGPEFLTYFQNEAQLDKSGLPSDRFFAERPEGSVSTLKIQRTQQEDSAVYLCASSWERGPPETQYFGPGTRLLVL.

This clone is a singleton in its sample. The V and J genes are TRBV28 and TRBJ1-1; 9 bases match TRBD1. CDR1 and CDR2 (germline): MDHEN, SYDVKM. The CDR3 runs to 16 residues. The V and J ends lost 5 bases and 0 bases, in that order; junction bases with no gene match: 7. The CDR3 here is CASSPSGQGLNTEAFF. The CDR3 DNA reads as TGTGCCAGCAGTCCCTCGGGACAGGGACTGAACACTGAAGCTTTCTTT.

The V call is TRBV7-3, the J call TRBJ2-1, with a possible D match to TRBD2 (6 bases). The CDR3 has 15 residues. Germline V lookup: CDR1 SGHTA, CDR2 FQGTGA. Trimming cost V 2 bases and J 0 bases, with 8 bases left between them. CDR3 sequence: CASSLLGGSYNEQFF. The CDR3, as DNA: TGTGCCAGCAGCTTACTGGGGGGCTCCTACAATGAGCAGTTCTTC.

This clone was seen only once. The J gene is TRBJ2-1, the V gene TRBV11-2, with a weak D call TRBD2 (6 bases). The CDR3 runs to 17 residues. V shed 5 bases and J shed 3 bases, with 20 bases lying between them. In germline, CDR1 is SGHAT, CDR2 FQNNGV. The CDR3 region is CASSPPGLLGFYNEQFF. The CDR3 DNA reads as TGTGCCAGCAGCCCTCCCGGACTATTGGGTTTCTACAATGAGCAGTTCTTC.

The J gene is TRBJ2-1, the V gene TRBV9; possibly TRBD1 for D (5 bases). Germline V gene data show CDR1 as SGDLS and CDR2 as YYNGEE. Between the trimmed V and J ends, which lost 4 bases and 1 base, there was a span of 12 bases. The CDR3 sequence is 15 residues long. The CDR3 is CASSPRQGSYNEQFF. Here the CDR3 DNA reads TGTGCCAGCAGCCCCCGGCAGGGTTCCTACAATGAGCAGTTCTTC.

CDR3 nucleotide sequence: TGCAGCGTTGAGAGCCAGGGCGATCAGCCCCAGCATTTT. Translated, it gives CSVESQGDQPQHF. This rearrangement joins TRBV29-1 to TRBJ1-5; TRBD1 might be the D (5 bases). Germline CDR1 reads SQVTM; CDR2 reads ANQGSEA. The V end was cut by 3 bases, the J end by 5 bases, with 11 bases between. The CDR3 runs 13 residues.

This clone occurred many times. The V and J genes are TRBV6-4 and TRBJ2-3, with 10 bases that match TRBD2. The germline V gene has CDR1 MRHNA and CDR2 SNTAGT. CDR3 length: 16 residues. V lost 0 bases to trimming and J lost 4 bases; unmatched junction nucleotides: 4. This chain's CDR3 is CASSDSASGSPDTQYF. In DNA, the CDR3 is TGTGCCAGCAGTGACTCGGCTAGCGGGAGTCCAGATACGCAGTATTTT.

A few counts support this clone. This chain uses TRBV28 with TRBJ1-4; no clear D. The germline gives CDR1 MDHEN, CDR2 SYDVKM. The CDR3 runs 12 residues. V dropped 6 bases and J dropped 8 bases, with 10 bases sitting between them. As DNA, the CDR3 is TGTGCCAGCAGCCTACCTAGGGAAAAACTGTTTTTT. This encodes CASSLPREKLFF. The entire variable domain, with the rest obtained from reference TRBV28 and TRBJ1-4, is as follows: DVKVTQSSRYLVKRTGEKVFLECVQDMDHENMFWYRQDPGLGLRLIYFSYDVKMKEKGDIPEGYSVSREKKERFSLILESASTNQTSMYLCASSLPREKLFFGSGTQLSVL.

V is TRBV27 and J is TRBJ1-1; D may be TRBD1 (6 bases). Trimming took 7 bases from V and 0 from J, leaving 15 bases between them. The CDR3 runs 15 residues. Germline V lookup: CDR1 MNHEY, CDR2 SMNVEV (reference sequence). CDR3 amino acids: CASNLRGQMNTEAFF. The CDR3 coding sequence is TGTGCCAGCAACCTAAGGGGACAAATGAACACTGAAGCTTTCTTT.

Only a few counts were recorded for this clone. The chain links TRBV5-1 to TRBJ2-1; 13 bases map to TRBD2. CDR1 is SGHRS and CDR2 is YFSETQ in the germline V gene. The CDR3 extends over 17 amino acids. The junction had 6 bases not matched to a gene; V was cut back by 2 bases and J by 4 bases. DNA for the CDR3: TGCGCCAGCAGCTTCGGACTAGCGGGGGCCGATTACAATGAGCAGTTCTTC. This sequence encodes CASSFGLAGADYNEQFF.

The rearrangement uses TRBV6-6 and TRBJ1-2; 10 nucleotides line up with TRBD1. The germline V gene has CDR1 MNHNY and CDR2 SVGAGI (reference sequence). This CDR3 region has 14 residues. The V gene end was trimmed by 7 bases and the J gene end by 3 bases; junction bases not matched to a gene: 5. The CDR3 reads CASMTGGRDYGYTF. CDR3 nucleotide sequence: TGTGCCAGCATGACAGGGGGCCGGGACTATGGCTACACCTTC.